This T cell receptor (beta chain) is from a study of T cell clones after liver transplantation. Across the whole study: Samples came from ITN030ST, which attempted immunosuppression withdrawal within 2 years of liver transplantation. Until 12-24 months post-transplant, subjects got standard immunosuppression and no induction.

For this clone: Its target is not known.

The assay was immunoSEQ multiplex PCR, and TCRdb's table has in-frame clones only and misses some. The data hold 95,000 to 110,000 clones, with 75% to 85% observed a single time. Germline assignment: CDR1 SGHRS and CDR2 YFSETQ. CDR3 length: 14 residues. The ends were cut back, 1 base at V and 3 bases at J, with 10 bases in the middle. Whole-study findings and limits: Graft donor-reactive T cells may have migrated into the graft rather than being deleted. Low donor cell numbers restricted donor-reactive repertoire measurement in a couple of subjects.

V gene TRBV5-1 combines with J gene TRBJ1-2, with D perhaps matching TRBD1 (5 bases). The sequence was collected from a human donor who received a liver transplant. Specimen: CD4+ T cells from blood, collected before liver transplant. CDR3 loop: CASSLRDQDYGYTF. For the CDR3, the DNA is TGCGCCAGCAGCTTGCGGGACCAAGACTATGGCTACACCTTC.